A single sample gave rise to the 10 T cell receptor beta chains below, sequenced in a study of blood T cell repertoires in COVID-19. Clones were read by immunoSEQ multiplex PCR, and TCRdb kept only the in-frame ones, dropping some. The sample comprises 250,000 to 350,000 clones, 75% to 90% of which are singletons, and around 0.8% rests with the top ten. The sample comprised peripheral blood. The receptors were sampled from a man aged 25-40 years with acute or convalescent COVID-19.

The chain employs TRBV5-1 and TRBJ2-4, with D maybe TRBD2 (7 bases). The CDR3 consists of 15 residues. The germline V gene has CDR1 SGHRS and CDR2 YFSETQ. V dropped 4 bases and J dropped 2 bases, with 13 bases sitting between them. The DNA for the CDR3 is TGCGCCAGCAGCCTAAACGGGGGGCCCAAAAACATTCAGTACTTC. Protein sequence: CASSLNGGPKNIQYF.

The chain links TRBV7-2 to TRBJ2-7; the D gene is possibly TRBD2 (5 bases). This CDR3 contains 15 residues. CDR1 is SGHTA, CDR2 FQGNSA, per germline. Trimming cost V 1 base and J 2 bases, with 12 bases left between them. CDR3 in DNA: TGTGCCAGCAGCTTAGTCTGGACGGGGACCTACGAGCAGTACTTC. Its protein is CASSLVWTGTYEQYF.

This chain connects TRBV25-1 to TRBJ1-3; D not resolved. Trimming cost V 6 bases and J 4 bases, with 4 bases left between them. Germline assignment: CDR1 MGHDK and CDR2 SYGVNS. CDR3 length: 11 residues. The CDR3 DNA reads TGTGCCAGCAGCCCAGGAAACACCATATATTTT. Encoded protein: CASSPGNTIYF.

The chain links TRBV3-1 (or the pseudogene TRBV3-2) to TRBJ1-1; the match to TRBD1 covers 7 bases. Looked up from germline, CDR1 is LGHDT and CDR2 is YNNKEL (reference sequence). This CDR3 region has 13 residues. Trimming removed 6 bases from V and 2 bases from J; junction bases left unmatched: 3. The chain's CDR3 is CASSNRGNTEAFF. CDR3 sequence (DNA): TGTGCCAGCAGTAACAGGGGCAACACTGAAGCTTTCTTT.

This clone was picked up one time. V usage is TRBV18 and J usage is TRBJ2-7, with 12 bases identical to TRBD2. Looked up from germline, CDR1 is KGHSH and CDR2 is LQKENI. Trimming at V came to 5 bases and at J to 3 bases, leaving 5 bases not matched to a gene. CDR3 length equals 15 residues. The CDR3 DNA reads as TGTGCCAGCTCATCTACTAGCGGGAGGAACTACGAGCAGTACTTC. It yields the protein CASSSTSGRNYEQYF.

This rearrangement joins TRBV6-5 to TRBJ1-5, with 7 bases matching TRBD1. Per the germline V gene, CDR1 is MNHEY and CDR2 is SVGAGI. V shed 2 bases and J 5 bases; nucleotides not matched to a gene: 3. The CDR3 has 14 residues. The DNA of the CDR3 is TGTGCCAGCAGTTACCGGACAGGCGATCAGCCCCAGCATTTT. Amino acid sequence: CASSYRTGDQPQHF.

V usage is TRBV28 and J usage is TRBJ1-2, with D unclear. The CDR3 has 12 residues. Germline V lookup: CDR1 MDHEN, CDR2 SYDVKM. Trimming stripped 2 bases from V and 6 bases from J, with 7 bases between. CDR3 sequence: CASSLATDGYTF. CDR3 DNA sequence: TGTGCCAGCAGTTTAGCTACAGATGGCTACACCTTC.

A single count supports this clone. The CDR3 sequence: CASSSRGRNTEAFF. In DNA form, the CDR3 reads TGTGCCAGCAGCTCACGGGGGAGGAACACTGAAGCTTTCTTT. V gene TRBV9 combines with J gene TRBJ1-1, with a tentative D call TRBD1 (5 bases). Looked up from germline, CDR1 is SGDLS and CDR2 is YYNGEE. This CDR3 is built from 14 residues. The V end was cut by 4 bases, the J end by 1 base, with 11 bases between.

This clone appeared once. The CDR3 here is CASSPPDRGIKEKLFF. The CDR3 nucleotides read TGTGCCAGCTCACCACCGGACAGGGGGATTAAGGAAAAACTGTTTTTT. This chain connects TRBV18 to TRBJ1-4, with 10 nucleotides matching TRBD1. The J segment lost 8 bases and the V segment lost 0 bases, leaving 6 bases of the junction unmatched. Germline V lookup: CDR1 KGHSH, CDR2 LQKENI. The CDR3 has 16 residues.

This chain links TRBV4-1 with TRBJ2-2; 7 bases fit TRBD1. The germline V gene has CDR1 MGHRA and CDR2 YSYEKL. The CDR3 is made up of 15 amino acids. The V and J ends lost 6 bases and 1 base, in that order; junction bases with no gene match: 5. The CDR3 coding sequence is TGCGCCAGCAGTCCCGGGACAGAGAACACCGGGGAGCTGTTTTTT. Translating it yields CASSPGTENTGELFF.